Sequencing of this T cell receptor beta chain was carried out in a study of T cells expressing NK-cell markers. The CDR3 sequence is 17 residues long. TCRdb reanalyzed the 5' RACE reads, giving one entry per CDR3 protein sequence and no DNA. The sample data list roughly 280,000 distinct CDR3 sequences. The source material was blood T cells: a sorted CD56 or NKG2C T cell subset, CD4+ or CD8+ T cells, or bulk PBMC T cells (not recorded which). The rearrangement joins TRBV12-3 or TRBV12-4 to TRBJ2-3; the TCRdb D gene call, TRBD2, has no DNA to confirm it. The TCR comes from a man younger than 35 in good health. CDR3 region: CASSFQVSGREADTQYF.